These T cell receptor beta chains were read from a single sample in a study of shared clonotypes between healthy human individuals. The repertoire was sequenced with immunoSEQ multiplex PCR; TCRdb's copy has only in-frame clones and lacks some. The sample holds a few million clones, about nine tenths seen once. Sample: naive CD4+ T cells from PBMCs. These TCRs come from a man between 18 and 29 years old in good health. Some clones in this sample may be carry-over from other donors' samples. The CDR3 runs from the conserved cysteine through the conserved F or W. A D gene is named only where the DNA matches it firmly. Some rows mark clone size as missing; the rest say once, few, many or name a class of expanded clone.

V	size	D	J	DNA	CDR3
TRBV28	-	-	TRBJ1-1	TGTGCCAGCAGCCTCCCGGGGCGACACACTGAAGCTTTCTTT	CASSLPGRHTEAFF
TRBV4-1	-	TRBD1	TRBJ2-1	TGCGCCAGCAGCCAAGCCACAGGGGGCAATTCCTACAATGAGCAGTTCTTC	CASSQATGGNSYNEQFF
TRBV5-1	-	-	TRBJ2-1	TGCGCCAGCAGCTTGGGGGGGACCGAGGCCTACAATGAGCAGTTCTTC	CASSLGGTEAYNEQFF
TRBV19	-	-	TRBJ1-3	TGTGCCAGTAATAGAAACTCTGGAAACACCATATATTTT	CASNRNSGNTIYF
TRBV19	-	-	TRBJ2-7	TGTGCCAGTAGTACCACACACCGAGGGGCCTCCTACGAGCAGTACTTC	CASSTTHRGASYEQYF
TRBV5-6	once	TRBD1	TRBJ1-2	TGTGCCAGCAGCTCGAGACAGGGGAGGATAGGCTACACCTTC	CASSSRQGRIGYTF
TRBV18	-	TRBD1	TRBJ2-7	TGTGCCAGCTCACCGACCGGGACAGCGCCCTCCTACGAGCAGTACTTC	CASSPTGTAPSYEQYF
TRBV11-2	-	-	TRBJ1-4	TGTGCCAGCAGCTCGGGACGGTTCCCCGAAAAACTGTTTTTT	CASSSGRFPEKLFF
TRBV19	-	TRBD1	TRBJ1-2	TGTGCCAGTAGTATTACCGGGACAGGGGGCGGCGGCTATGGCTACACCTTC	CASSITGTGGGGYGYTF
TRBV28	-	TRBD2	TRBJ2-7	TGTGCCATCACCCCCTACGAGCGGGGCTCCTACGAGCAGTACTTC	CAITPYERGSYEQYF
TRBV6-1	-	TRBD1	TRBJ1-2	TGTGCCAGCAGCCCCGGGACAGGACGAGAGGGCTACACCTTC	CASSPGTGREGYTF
TRBV18	-	TRBD1	TRBJ1-1	TGTGCCAGCTCACCACGTACCTCGGCCGGGACAGGGAAGGTTGAAGCTTTCTTT	CASSPRTSAGTGKVEAFF
TRBV5-1	-	-	TRBJ2-2	TGCGCCAGCAGCTTGGGCGGGAAGGGAGGCACCGGGGAGCTGTTTTTT	CASSLGGKGGTGELFF
TRBV7-2	-	TRBD1	TRBJ1-1	TGTGCCAGCAGTAGACAGGGAAACACTGAAGCTTTCTTT	CASSRQGNTEAFF
TRBV18	-	TRBD2	TRBJ2-7	TGTGCCAGCTCGCCCCCTTCTAGCGGGCGTCTCTACGAGCAGTACTTC	CASSPPSSGRLYEQYF
TRBV7-9	-	TRBD2	TRBJ2-5	TGTGCCAGCAGCTCAATAGCGGGAGGTGGAGAGACCCAGTACTTC	CASSSIAGGGETQYF